A selection of T cell receptor beta chains follows, all from one sample in a study of blood T cells in healthy people across ages. Via MiXCR, TCRdb re-called the 5' RACE reads, giving one row per CDR3 protein. The sample lists about 1,600,000 distinct CDR3 sequences, roughly 45% occurring once. Sequencing was performed on blood. The source is a woman aged 18-30 years in good health. The conserved cysteine and the conserved F or W are not part of the CDR3 here. Part of the rows lack a size; the others show once, few, many or a class for expanded clones.

TRBV21-1	TRBJ2-7	.	14	ASSTGGAGGQYEQY
TRBV28	TRBJ2-6	.	12	ASSLGGEANVLT
TRBV20-1	TRBJ1-5	.	12	SARGPIYNQPQH
TRBV3-1	TRBJ1-2	few	10	ASSRLDTGYT
TRBV20-1	TRBJ2-7	.	9	SARVMGEQY
TRBV29-1	TRBJ1-2	.	11	GVDRTGVDGYT
TRBV6-5	TRBJ2-1	.	15	ASSYSTVGQGHNEQF
TRBV7-2	TRBJ2-7	many	9	ASSAHYEQY
TRBV10-3	TRBJ2-3	many	12	AISKQGMSDTQY
TRBV18	TRBJ1-6	few	15	ASSPPGRSSYNSPLH
TRBV20-1	TRBJ2-1	.	13	SALGTSGSYNEQF
TRBV12-3/TRBV12-4	TRBJ2-5	few	13	ASSLTGAGGETQY
TRBV2	TRBJ2-7	many	12	ASRRQGSSYEQY
TRBV12-3/TRBV12-4	TRBJ2-7	.	17	ASLRSTDLGSGKKYEQY
TRBV27	TRBJ2-5	.	13	ASSPWQGAGETQY
TRBV12-3/TRBV12-4	TRBJ2-1	.	14	ASSRTSGGKGDEQF
TRBV20-1	TRBJ2-7	.	11	SARDTSKWEQY
TRBV10-3	TRBJ2-3	many	9	AISKADTQY
TRBV24-1	TRBJ2-5	few	12	ATSDSSSVREQY
TRBV4-1	.	.	15	ASSQGGTGQGKETQY
TRBV4-1	TRBJ2-7	few	15	ASSQEPLDRSSYEQY
TRBV9	TRBJ2-1	.	15	ASSVGRGSSAGNEQF
TRBV4-1	TRBJ1-1	few	12	ASSPWGSSSEAF
TRBV20-1	TRBJ2-3	.	13	SAGLDRGRTDTQY
TRBV29-1	TRBJ2-7	.	13	SVAGDRGYGYEQY
TRBV10-3	TRBJ2-3	.	11	ATRGFSTDTQY
TRBV12-3/TRBV12-4	TRBJ2-3	few	12	ASSLSGWADTQY
TRBV27	TRBJ2-7	.	13	ASSRRTGGTHEQY
TRBV7-2	TRBJ1-2	many	14	ASSLERTGGHYGYT
TRBV5-1	TRBJ2-7	many	11	ASSLTTGSEQY
TRBV12-3/TRBV12-4	TRBJ2-2	.	13	ATFERGARTGELF
TRBV7-9	TRBJ2-7	.	11	ARSHSPSYEQY
TRBV20-1	TRBJ2-1	.	16	SARDIHGGVFNWNEQF
TRBV20-1	TRBJ1-1	.	9	SASGQIEAF
TRBV5-1	.	.	15	ASSAGTSARSYNEQY
TRBV6-5	TRBJ2-3	few	14	ASRLTAITSTDTQY
TRBV25-1	TRBJ1-2	.	12	ANRTYTGLNGYT
TRBV6-5	TRBJ2-1	.	12	ASSYMGGYNEQF
TRBV28	TRBJ2-7	.	13	ASGRPRGFSYEQY
TRBV7-2	TRBJ2-5	many	10	ASSRRGETQY
TRBV18	TRBJ2-7	.	12	ASSPRTSNYEQY
TRBV6-7	TRBJ1-2	.	14	ASSYSSKGPRYGYT
TRBV10-3	TRBJ1-2	once	14	AISESAWTGIYGYT
TRBV29-1	TRBJ2-5	few	10	SVDRGGREQY
TRBV9	TRBJ1-2	.	11	ASSVDRGDGYT
TRBV2	TRBJ2-1	.	11	ASLGPHNNEQF
TRBV6-5	TRBJ1-2	few	13	ASSFEGRYGYGYT
TRBV7-8	TRBJ1-3	.	13	ASSSTRNSGNTIY